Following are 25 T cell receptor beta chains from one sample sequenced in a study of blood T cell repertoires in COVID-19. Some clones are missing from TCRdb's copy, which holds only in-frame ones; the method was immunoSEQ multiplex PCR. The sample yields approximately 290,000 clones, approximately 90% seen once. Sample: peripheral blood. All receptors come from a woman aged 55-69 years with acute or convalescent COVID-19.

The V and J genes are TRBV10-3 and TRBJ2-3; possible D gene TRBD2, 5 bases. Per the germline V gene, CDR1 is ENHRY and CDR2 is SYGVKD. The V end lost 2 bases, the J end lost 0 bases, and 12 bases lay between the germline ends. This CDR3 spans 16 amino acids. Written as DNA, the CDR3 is TGTGCCATCAGTGAGCGGACTGGCGGGAGCACAGATACGCAGTATTTT. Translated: CAISERTGGSTDTQYF.

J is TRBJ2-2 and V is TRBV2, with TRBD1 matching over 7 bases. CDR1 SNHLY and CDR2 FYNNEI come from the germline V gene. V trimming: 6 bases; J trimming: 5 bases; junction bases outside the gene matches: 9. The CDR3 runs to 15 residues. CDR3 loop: CASSPGTARTGELFF. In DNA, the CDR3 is TGTGCCAGCAGCCCCGGGACAGCTAGAACCGGGGAGCTGTTTTTT. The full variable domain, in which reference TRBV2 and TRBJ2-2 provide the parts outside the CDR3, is EPEVTQTPSHQVTQMGQEVILRCVPISNHLYFYWYRQILGQKVEFLVSFYNNEISEKSEIFDDQFSVERPDGSNFTLKIRSTKLEDSAMYFCASSPGTARTGELFFGEGSRLTVL.

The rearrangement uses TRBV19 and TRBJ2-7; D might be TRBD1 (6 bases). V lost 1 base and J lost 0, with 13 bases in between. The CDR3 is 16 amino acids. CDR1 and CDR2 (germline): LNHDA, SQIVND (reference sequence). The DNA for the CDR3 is TGTGCCAGTAGTATAGGTCTCCAGGGGTTCTCCTACGAGCAGTACTTC. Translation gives CASSIGLQGFSYEQYF.

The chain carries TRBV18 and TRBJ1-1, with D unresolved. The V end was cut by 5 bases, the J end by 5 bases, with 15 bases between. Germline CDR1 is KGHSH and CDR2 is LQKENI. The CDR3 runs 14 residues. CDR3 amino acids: CASSTPPLRTEAFF. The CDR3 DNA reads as TGTGCCAGCTCAACCCCGCCACTTCGGACTGAAGCTTTCTTT.

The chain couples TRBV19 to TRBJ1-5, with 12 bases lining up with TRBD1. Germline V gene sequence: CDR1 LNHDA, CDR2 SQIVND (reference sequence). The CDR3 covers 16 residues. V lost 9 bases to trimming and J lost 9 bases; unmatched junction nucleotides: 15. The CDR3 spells CASRQGQGARTWPQHF. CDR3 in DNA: TGTGCCAGCCGCCAGGGACAGGGGGCTAGAACTTGGCCCCAGCATTTT.

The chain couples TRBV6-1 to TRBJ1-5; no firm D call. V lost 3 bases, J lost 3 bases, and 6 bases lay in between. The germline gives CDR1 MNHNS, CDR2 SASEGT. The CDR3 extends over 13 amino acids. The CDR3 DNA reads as TGTGCCAGCAGTGAGAGCTTCAATCAGCCCCAGCATTTT. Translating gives CASSESFNQPQHF.

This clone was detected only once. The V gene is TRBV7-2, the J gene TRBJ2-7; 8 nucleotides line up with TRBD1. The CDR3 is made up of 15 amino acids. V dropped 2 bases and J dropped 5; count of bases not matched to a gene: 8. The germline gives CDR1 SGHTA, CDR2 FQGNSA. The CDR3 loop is CASSLSGQGTHEQYF. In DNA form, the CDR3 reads TGTGCCAGCAGCTTATCCGGACAGGGCACCCACGAGCAGTACTTC. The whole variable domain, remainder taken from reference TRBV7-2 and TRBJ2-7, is GAGVSQSPSNKVTEKGKDVELRCDPISGHTALYWYRQSLGQGLEFLIYFQGNSAPDKSGLPSDRFSAERTGGSVSTLTIQRTQQEDSAVYLCASSLSGQGTHEQYFGPGTRLTVT.

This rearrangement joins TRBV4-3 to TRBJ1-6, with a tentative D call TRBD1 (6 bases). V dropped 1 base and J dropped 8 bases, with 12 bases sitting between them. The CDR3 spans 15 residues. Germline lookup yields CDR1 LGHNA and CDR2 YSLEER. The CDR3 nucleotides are TGCGCCAGCAGCCAAGGGATAGGGGGTGATTCACCCCTCCACTTT. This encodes CASSQGIGGDSPLHF.

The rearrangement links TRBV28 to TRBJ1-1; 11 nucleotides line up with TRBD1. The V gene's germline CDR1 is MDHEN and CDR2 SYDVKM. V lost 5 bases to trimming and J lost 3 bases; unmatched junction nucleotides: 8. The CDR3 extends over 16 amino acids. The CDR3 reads CASSPGQGALDTEAFF. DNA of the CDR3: TGTGCCAGCAGTCCAGGACAGGGGGCGCTGGACACTGAAGCTTTCTTT. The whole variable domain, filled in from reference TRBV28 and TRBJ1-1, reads DVKVTQSSRYLVKRTGEKVFLECVQDMDHENMFWYRQDPGLGLRLIYFSYDVKMKEKGDIPEGYSVSREKKERFSLILESASTNQTSMYLCASSPGQGALDTEAFFGQGTRLTVV.

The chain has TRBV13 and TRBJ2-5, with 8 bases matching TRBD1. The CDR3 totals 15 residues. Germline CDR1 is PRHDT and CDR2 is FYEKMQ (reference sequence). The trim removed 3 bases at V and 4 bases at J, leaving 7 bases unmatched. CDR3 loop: CASSFDTGGPETQYF. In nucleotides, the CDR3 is TGTGCCAGCAGCTTCGATACAGGGGGACCAGAGACCCAGTACTTC.

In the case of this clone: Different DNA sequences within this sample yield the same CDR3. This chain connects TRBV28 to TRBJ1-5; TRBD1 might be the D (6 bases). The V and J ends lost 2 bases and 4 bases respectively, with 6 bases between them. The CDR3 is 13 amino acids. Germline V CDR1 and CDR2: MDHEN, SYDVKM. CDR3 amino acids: CASSLTGNQPQHF. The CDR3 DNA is TGTGCCAGCAGTTTAACAGGGAATCAGCCCCAGCATTTT.

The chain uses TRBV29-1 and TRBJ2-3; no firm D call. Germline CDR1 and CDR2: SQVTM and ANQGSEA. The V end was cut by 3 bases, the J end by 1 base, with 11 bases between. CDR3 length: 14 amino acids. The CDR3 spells CSVDGEGGTDTQYF. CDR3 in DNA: TGCAGCGTTGACGGTGAAGGAGGCACAGATACGCAGTATTTT.

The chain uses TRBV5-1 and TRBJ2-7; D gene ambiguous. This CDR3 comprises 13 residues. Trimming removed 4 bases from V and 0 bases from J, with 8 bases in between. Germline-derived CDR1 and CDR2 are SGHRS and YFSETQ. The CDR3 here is CASSTGPSYEQYF. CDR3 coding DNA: TGCGCCAGCAGCACTGGGCCCTCCTACGAGCAGTACTTC.

The CDR3 sequence: CASSSETGNYGYTF. CDR3 DNA: TGTGCCAGCAGCTCGGAGACGGGTAACTATGGCTACACCTTC. This chain links TRBV5-4 with TRBJ1-2; D is unclear. CDR1 is SGHNT and CDR2 is YYREEE in the germline V gene (reference sequence). CDR3 length: 14 residues. Deletions cut 3 bases from V and 1 base from J, with 10 bases between. Full variable domain (outside the CDR3, taken from reference TRBV5-4 and TRBJ1-2): ETGVTQSPTHLIKTRGQQVTLRCSSQSGHNTVSWYQQALGQGPQFIFQYYREEENGRGNFPPRFSGLQFPNYSSELNVNALELDDSALYLCASSSETGNYGYTFGSGTRLTVV.

The CDR3 region is CASSRTSGRREQYF. For the CDR3, the DNA is TGTGCCAGCAGTCGGACTAGCGGGAGACGCGAGCAGTACTTC. The J gene is TRBJ2-7, the V gene TRBV6-5; 13 positions agree with TRBD2. From germline, CDR1 is MNHEY and CDR2 SVGAGI. J gave up 6 bases and V 5 bases, and 4 bases lay outside the gene matches. The CDR3 runs to 14 residues.

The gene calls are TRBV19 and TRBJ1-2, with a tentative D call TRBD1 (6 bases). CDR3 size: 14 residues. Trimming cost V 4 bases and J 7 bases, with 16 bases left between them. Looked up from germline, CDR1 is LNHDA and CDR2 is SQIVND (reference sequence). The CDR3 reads CASSTIGGARGYTF. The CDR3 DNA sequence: TGTGCCAGTAGTACGATAGGGGGGGCACGTGGCTACACCTTC.

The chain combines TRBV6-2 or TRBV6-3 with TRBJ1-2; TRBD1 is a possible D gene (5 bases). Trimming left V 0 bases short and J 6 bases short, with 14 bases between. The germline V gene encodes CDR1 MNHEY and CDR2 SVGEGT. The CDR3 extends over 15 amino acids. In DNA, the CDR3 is TGTGCCAGCAGTTACTCGTCGGGGGGTTTGGATGGCTACACCTTC. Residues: CASSYSSGGLDGYTF.

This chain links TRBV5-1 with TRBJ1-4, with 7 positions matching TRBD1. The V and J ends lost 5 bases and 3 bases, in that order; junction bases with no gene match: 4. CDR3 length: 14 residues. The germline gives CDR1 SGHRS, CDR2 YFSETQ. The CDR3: CASRTGTANEKLFF. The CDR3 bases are TGCGCCAGCAGGACAGGGACGGCTAATGAAAAACTGTTTTTT.

CDR3: CASSAPTGLAGENTGELFF. CDR3 DNA: TGTGCCAGCAGCGCCCCGACGGGACTAGCGGGGGAGAACACCGGGGAGCTGTTTTTT. The rearrangement joins TRBV11-3 to TRBJ2-2, with 14 bases matching TRBD2. Germline trimming cut 5 bases from V and 1 base from J; bases unmatched to any gene: 9. CDR1 and CDR2 (germline): SGHNT, YENEEA. The length of the CDR3 is 19 residues.

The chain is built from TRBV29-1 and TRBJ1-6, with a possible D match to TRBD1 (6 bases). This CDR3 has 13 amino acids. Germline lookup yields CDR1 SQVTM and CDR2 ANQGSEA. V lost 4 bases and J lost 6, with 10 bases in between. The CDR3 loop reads CSVGDRSNSPLHF. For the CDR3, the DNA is TGCAGCGTTGGCGACAGGAGTAATTCACCCCTCCACTTT.

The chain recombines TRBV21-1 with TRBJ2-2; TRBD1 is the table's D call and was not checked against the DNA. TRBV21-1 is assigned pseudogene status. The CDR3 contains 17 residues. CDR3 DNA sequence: TGTGCCAGCAGCCCCTGGGGAGGGACAGGGATCGCCGGGGAGCTGTTTTTT. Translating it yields CASSPWGGTGIAGELFF.

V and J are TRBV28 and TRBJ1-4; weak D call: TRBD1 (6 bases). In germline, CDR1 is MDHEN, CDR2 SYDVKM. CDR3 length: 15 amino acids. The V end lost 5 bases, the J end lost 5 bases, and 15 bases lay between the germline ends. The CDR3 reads CASSPEGRGNEKLFF. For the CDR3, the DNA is TGTGCCAGCAGTCCCGAAGGGAGGGGGAATGAAAAACTGTTTTTT.

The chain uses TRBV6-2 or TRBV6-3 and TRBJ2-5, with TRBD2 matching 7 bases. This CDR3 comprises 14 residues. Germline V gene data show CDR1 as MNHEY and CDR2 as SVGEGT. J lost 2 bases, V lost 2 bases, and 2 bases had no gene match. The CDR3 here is CASSYAGGQETQYF. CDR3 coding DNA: TGTGCCAGCAGTTACGCCGGGGGGCAAGAGACCCAGTACTTC.

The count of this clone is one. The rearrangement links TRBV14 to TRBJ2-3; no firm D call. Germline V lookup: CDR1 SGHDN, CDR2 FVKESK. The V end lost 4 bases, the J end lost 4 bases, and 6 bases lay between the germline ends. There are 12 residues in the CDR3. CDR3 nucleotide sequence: TGTGCCAGCAGCCTCTTTCCAGATACGCAGTATTTT. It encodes CASSLFPDTQYF.

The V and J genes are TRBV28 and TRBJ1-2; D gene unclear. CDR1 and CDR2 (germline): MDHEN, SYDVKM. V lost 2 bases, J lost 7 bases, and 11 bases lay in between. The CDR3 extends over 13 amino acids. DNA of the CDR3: TGTGCCAGCAGTTTAACCGGGGATGCTGGCTACACCTTC. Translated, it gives CASSLTGDAGYTF.